The 14 T cell receptor beta chains given below trace back to one sample, sequenced in a study of blood T cell repertoires in COVID-19. Using immunoSEQ multiplex PCR, the repertoire was profiled, and TCRdb retains in-frame clones only, with some absent. The sample gives 290,000 or so clones, roughly nine tenths of which show up once; roughly 2.3% is in the top ten. Sequencing was done on a sample of peripheral blood. The origin of the receptors is a woman aged 25-40 years with COVID-19, enrolled during active disease.

This chain links TRBV28 with TRBJ1-1, with 10 nucleotides matching TRBD1. J lost 9 bases, V lost 4 bases, and 23 bases had no gene match. Germline V lookup: CDR1 MDHEN, CDR2 SYDVKM. The CDR3 loop spans 19 amino acids. The CDR3 DNA is TGTGCCAGCAGTTCGACCAATAGCGACCCCGGGACAGGGGTTTCTCAAGCTTTCTTT. Its translation: CASSSTNSDPGTGVSQAFF.

J is TRBJ2-3 and V is TRBV7-3, with TRBD1 matching over 10 bases. Germline assignment: CDR1 SGHTA and CDR2 FQGTGA. This CDR3 is 17 amino acids long. After removal of 2 bases from V and 0 bases from J, the junction contained 5 bases not matched to a gene. CDR3 bases: TGTGCCAGCAGCTTAGCAGGGACAGGGGATAGCACAGATACGCAGTATTTT. Protein: CASSLAGTGDSTDTQYF.

As concerns this clone: Other DNA sequences of this sample code for an identical CDR3. This chain joins TRBV19 and TRBJ1-5; tentatively, D is TRBD1 (5 bases). Germline V lookup: CDR1 LNHDA, CDR2 SQIVND (reference sequence). The ends were cut back, 1 base at V and 6 bases at J, with 10 bases in the middle. The CDR3 length is 14 residues. This CDR3 reads CASSIGQGGQPQHF. CDR3 in DNA: TGTGCCAGTAGTATAGGGCAGGGAGGTCAGCCCCAGCATTTT.

This chain uses TRBV5-1 with TRBJ2-5, with 7 nucleotides matching TRBD1. The germline V gene encodes CDR1 SGHRS and CDR2 YFSETQ. This CDR3 region has 17 residues. V dropped 0 bases and J dropped 5; count of bases not matched to a gene: 13. Written as DNA, the CDR3 is TGCGCCAGCAGCTTGGGCGACATTCCGACAGGGACGGAGACCCAGTACTTC. Encoded protein: CASSLGDIPTGTETQYF.

This sequence joins TRBV5-1 and TRBJ2-6; D is unresolved. The CDR3 length is 17 residues. V was pared by 2 bases and J by 0 bases, with 12 bases between. Germline assignment: CDR1 SGHRS and CDR2 YFSETQ. CDR3 loop: CASSFELLPSGANVLTF. CDR3 nucleotide sequence: TGCGCCAGCAGCTTTGAACTGCTACCCTCTGGGGCCAACGTCCTGACTTTC.

The chain has TRBV4-2 and TRBJ2-7; perhaps TRBD1 as D (5 bases). The germline V and J ends were trimmed by 2 bases and 3 bases, with 14 bases remaining between them. CDR3 length: 15 residues. Germline CDR1 LGHNA, CDR2 YNFKEQ. The CDR3 sequence is CASSQKGQGVYEQYF. The CDR3, as DNA: TGTGCCAGCAGCCAAAAAGGGCAGGGCGTCTACGAGCAGTACTTC.

The CDR3 region is CASSLGTGYTGANVLTF. CDR3 DNA sequence: TGTGCCAGCAGCTTAGGGACAGGGTACACTGGGGCCAACGTCCTGACTTTC. This rearrangement joins TRBV13 to TRBJ2-6, with 7 bases identical to TRBD1. V dropped 0 bases and J dropped 2; count of bases not matched to a gene: 4. This CDR3 contains 17 residues. CDR1 and CDR2 (germline): PRHDT, FYEKMQ (reference sequence). Based on the CDR3 plus reference TRBV13 and TRBJ2-6, the full variable domain is AAGVIQSPRHLIKEKRETATLKCYPIPRHDTVYWYQQGPGQDPQFLISFYEKMQSDKGSIPDRFSAQQFSDYHSELNMSSLELGDSALYFCASSLGTGYTGANVLTFGAGSRLTVL.

This clone was seen only a few times. This rearrangement joins TRBV14 to TRBJ2-1, with D perhaps TRBD2 (5 bases). There are 16 residues in the CDR3. Germline V gene lookup returns CDR1 SGHDN and CDR2 FVKESK. V lost 5 bases and J lost 2, with 16 bases in between. The CDR3 DNA reads TGTGCCAGCAGCTCCCGGGATAGCCCTACCTACAATGAGCAGTTCTTC. Residues: CASSSRDSPTYNEQFF.

The chain recombines TRBV5-1 with TRBJ2-3; 9 nucleotides agree with TRBD2. The CDR3 consists of 16 residues. Per the germline V gene, CDR1 is SGHRS and CDR2 is YFSETQ. Unmatched junction bases numbered 5, after V lost 3 bases and J lost 0 bases. CDR3 in amino acids: CASSSGLASSTDTQYF. The CDR3 coding sequence is TGCGCCAGCAGCTCCGGACTAGCGTCTAGCACAGATACGCAGTATTTT.

The chain links TRBV28 to TRBJ2-7; D remains ambiguous. The CDR3 consists of 10 residues. With 6 bases removed from V and 3 bases from J, the gap between germline ends came to 3 bases. The germline CDR1 and CDR2 sequences are MDHEN and SYDVKM. The CDR3 nucleotides read TGTGCCAGCAGGCGCTACGAGCAGTACTTC. This sequence encodes CASRRYEQYF. The variable domain in full, with the rest retrieved from reference TRBV28 and TRBJ2-7, is DVKVTQSSRYLVKRTGEKVFLECVQDMDHENMFWYRQDPGLGLRLIYFSYDVKMKEKGDIPEGYSVSREKKERFSLILESASTNQTSMYLCASRRYEQYFGPGTRLTVT.

The chain employs TRBV7-9 and TRBJ2-5; maybe TRBD2 (6 bases). The CDR3 is 13 amino acids. CDR1 is SEHNR, CDR2 FQNEAQ, per germline (reference sequence). V lost 5 bases and J 2 bases, leaving 9 bases between the germline ends. In DNA, the CDR3 is TGTGCCAGCAGCGACGGGACTCAAGAGACCCAGTACTTC. This codes for CASSDGTQETQYF. Looking up the rest from reference TRBV7-9 and TRBJ2-5 gives the full variable domain: DTGVSQNPRHKITKRGQNVTFRCDPISEHNRLYWYRQTLGQGPEFLTYFQNEAQLEKSRLLSDRFSAERPKGSFSTLEIQRTEQGDSAMYLCASSDGTQETQYFGPGTRLLVL.

This clone was recorded a few times. The chain links TRBV7-2 to TRBJ2-3, with D possibly being TRBD2 (6 bases). V was pared by 2 bases and J by 4 bases, with 10 bases between. The CDR3 contains 14 residues. Germline V lookup: CDR1 SGHTA, CDR2 FQGNSA. CDR3 nucleotide sequence: TGTGCCAGCAGCTTATATAGGGAGGCAGATACGCAGTATTTT. Protein product: CASSLYREADTQYF.

The chain links TRBV27 to TRBJ2-5; D is unclear. The V end lost 5 bases, the J end lost 7 bases, and 17 bases lay between the germline ends. CDR1 and CDR2 (germline): MNHEY, SMNVEV (reference sequence). CDR3 size: 14 residues. The CDR3 DNA follows: TGTGCCAGCAGTCCGACCCTTGAATCGGGGACCCAGTACTTC. Protein sequence: CASSPTLESGTQYF.

V gene TRBV9 combines with J gene TRBJ2-2; 7 positions match TRBD2. This CDR3 has 16 residues. Germline V lookup: CDR1 SGDLS, CDR2 YYNGEE. The V and J ends lost 0 bases and 2 bases, in that order; junction bases with no gene match: 4. The CDR3 region has the DNA TGTGCCAGCAGCGTAGAAGCGGGGCCCAACACCGGGGAGCTGTTTTTT. Translated, it gives CASSVEAGPNTGELFF.